This T cell receptor (beta chain) was recorded in a study of T cells in Graves' hyperthyroidism and ophthalmopathy. Findings and limits, study-wide: Patients with ophthalmopathy were separated from those with stable hyperthyroidism by a 13 V-J model. Prediction of ophthalmopathy progression came a median around 7.1 months pre-onset.

Amplified TCR beta CDR3 regions derived from RNA transcripts. HTBI primers were used for first-round RT-PCR of the TCR CDR3. TCRdb itself ran the multiplex PCR reads through MiXCR, one entry per CDR3 protein. The sample includes hundreds of thousands of distinct CDR3 sequences, under 20% of them seen just once. This CDR3 comprises 15 residues. Losses at the gene ends were 2 bases for V and 3 bases for J; bases not matched to a gene: 8. Germline CDR1 and CDR2: DFQATT and SNEGSKA (reference sequence). It was uncontrolled infection, other autoimmune disease, pregnancy or lactation that excluded patients. It was around 11 ml of fresh peripheral blood that supplied the PBMCs. To note about this clonotype: Its target is unknown.

The sample consisted of blood. This TCR came from a woman in her late teens or twenties with Graves' ophthalmopathy. V gene TRBV20-1 combines with J gene TRBJ1-1; 8 bases map to TRBD1. CDR3 bases: TGCAGTGCTAGAAGGGGACAGGCCGGGGACACTGAAGCTTTCTTT. Translating it yields CSARRGQAGDTEAFF.